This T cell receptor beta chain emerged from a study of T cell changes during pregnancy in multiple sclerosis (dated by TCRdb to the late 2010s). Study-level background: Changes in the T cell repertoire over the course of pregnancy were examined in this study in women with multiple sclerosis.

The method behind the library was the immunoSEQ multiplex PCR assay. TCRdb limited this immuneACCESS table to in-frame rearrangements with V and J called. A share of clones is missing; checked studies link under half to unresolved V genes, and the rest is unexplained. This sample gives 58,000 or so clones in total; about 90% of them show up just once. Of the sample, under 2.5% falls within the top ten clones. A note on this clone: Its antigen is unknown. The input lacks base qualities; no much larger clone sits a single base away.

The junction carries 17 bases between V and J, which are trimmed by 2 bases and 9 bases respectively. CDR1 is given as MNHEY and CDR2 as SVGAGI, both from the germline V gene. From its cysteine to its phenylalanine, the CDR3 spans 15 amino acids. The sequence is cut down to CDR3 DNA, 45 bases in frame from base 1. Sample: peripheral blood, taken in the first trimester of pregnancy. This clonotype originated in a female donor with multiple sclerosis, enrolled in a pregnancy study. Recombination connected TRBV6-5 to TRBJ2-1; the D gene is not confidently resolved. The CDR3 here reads CASSYDLSSKAEQFF. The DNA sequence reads TGTGCCAGCAGTTACGACTTGTCCAGCAAGGCTGAGCAGTTCTTC.